Listed here is a single T cell receptor beta chain. These data belong to a study of shared clonotypes between healthy human individuals. This CDR3 has 13 amino acids. V was pared by 8 bases and J by 5 bases, with 3 bases of the junction left unmatched. Naive CD8 populations comprised CD45RO-negative cells positively selected for CCR7, excluding terminally differentiated effector memory CD45RA+ cells. For each subset, genomic DNA was distributed in equal portions over several immunoSEQ plates. In the sorted-subset replicate PCRs, approximately 200 ng DNA, around 30,000 T cell genomes, was used. Authors' methods: ImmunoSEQ junction-only sequences lacked quality scores, so their filtering differed. The protocol was immunoSEQ multiplex PCR, while the TCRdb copy is restricted to in-frame clones and leaves out a portion. From that table come the V and J calls and clone size; the DNA was used to work out D and trimming. The table shows some 2 million clones, with about 95% occurring only once.

Specimen: naive CD8+ T cells sorted from blood. The genes are TRBV23-1 and TRBJ1-6, with 7 bases fitting TRBD1. TRBV23-1 is known as an ORF, though its function is uncertain. The TCR sequence derives from a man between 18 and 35 years old in good health. The CDR3 nucleotides are TGCGCCAGCTCCGGACAGGATAATTCACCCCTCCACTTT. Translated: CASSGQDNSPLHF.